This T cell receptor (beta chain) was recovered during a study of blood T cell repertoires in COVID-19. Study information: The samples span acute and convalescent COVID-19 from the United States, Italy and Spain. The analysed material was cDNA or gDNA that came from T cells, B-cell-depleted T cells, or PBMCs.

The data were produced by immunoSEQ multiplex PCR, yet TCRdb's version contains in-frame clones alone and is incomplete. Here the sample spans around 65,000 clones, roughly 80% being singletons. V lost 2 bases, J lost 6 bases, and 1 base stayed unmatched. Germline-derived CDR1 and CDR2 are MGHDK and SYGVNS. This CDR3 has 14 amino acids. The TCR sequence derives from a man aged 55 to 69 with acute or convalescent COVID-19. This chain links TRBV25-1 with TRBJ1-6, with 7 bases aligning to TRBD1. Material: peripheral blood. Here the CDR3 DNA reads TGTGCCAGCAGTGAACAGGGGGGTAATTCACCCCTCCACTTT. This translates into CASSEQGGNSPLHF.